The rows below give T cell receptor beta chains drawn from one sample of a study of spatial heterogeneity in lung cancer. TCRdb fed the 5' RACE reads into MiXCR, producing one record per CDR3 protein. This table holds about 29,000 distinct CDR3 sequences, more than 9% found once. The source material was PBMCs, sampled at follow-up. These receptors all stem from a female donor with early-stage non-small cell lung cancer. CDR3s include the opening cysteine and the closing phenylalanine or tryptophan. Fields, in order: CDR3 length, clone size, J gene, V gene, D gene, CDR3 DNA, CDR3 protein. D genes are given only for firm matches. Rows give clone size only sometimes, using once, few, many, or a class for an expanded clone.

length: 11
size: NA
J: TRBJ2-1
V: TRBV7-2
D: NA
DNA: TGTGCCAGCAGCTTAAGGAATGAGCAGTTCTTC
CDR3: CASSLRNEQFF

length: 13
size: NA
J: TRBJ2-7
V: TRBV29-1
D: NA
DNA: TGCAGCGTCCGGATCCCAGAATCGTACGAGCAGTACTTC
CDR3: CSVRIPESYEQYF

length: 12
size: many
J: TRBJ2-7
V: TRBV7-9
D: NA
DNA: TGTGCCAGCAGCTTAGGGGCAAACGAGCAGTACTTC
CDR3: CASSLGANEQYF

length: 14
size: many
J: TRBJ1-5
V: TRBV5-6
D: NA
DNA: TGTGCCAGCAGCTTGGCGGGGTGGGGGCAGCCCCAGCATTTT
CDR3: CASSLAGWGQPQHF

length: 13
size: NA
J: TRBJ2-7
V: TRBV10-2
D: NA
DNA: TGCGCCAGCAGTGAGTCGTCAGACTACGAGCAGTACTTC
CDR3: CASSESSDYEQYF

length: 16
size: few
J: TRBJ1-1
V: TRBV5-1
D: TRBD1
DNA: TGCGCCAGCAGCTTGGGGACAGGGGGCTTGAACACTGAAGCTTTCTTT
CDR3: CASSLGTGGLNTEAFF

length: 11
size: NA
J: TRBJ2-1
V: TRBV6-6
D: NA
DNA: TGTGCCAGCAGGGTGGTGAATGAGCAGTTCTTC
CDR3: CASRVVNEQFF

length: 14
size: NA
J: TRBJ1-2
V: TRBV5-5
D: TRBD1
DNA: TGTGCCAGCAGCTTGGACAGGGGGCTGGCTGGCTACACCTTC
CDR3: CASSLDRGLAGYTF

length: 15
size: few
J: TRBJ2-5
V: TRBV29-1
D: NA
DNA: TGCAGCGTTAAAAGGGTGAGGAGCTCCGAAGAGACCCAGTACTTC
CDR3: CSVKRVRSSEETQYF

length: 13
size: many
J: TRBJ2-7
V: TRBV5-1
D: NA
DNA: TGCGCCAGCAGCTTCAGGGATGGCGACGAGCAGTACTTC
CDR3: CASSFRDGDEQYF

length: 17
size: many
J: TRBJ2-1
V: TRBV9
D: NA
DNA: TGTGCCAGCAGCGTAGACGCTCAGGGAAGCTCCTACAATGAGCAGTTCTTC
CDR3: CASSVDAQGSSYNEQFF

length: 14
size: NA
J: TRBJ1-1
V: TRBV7-9
D: NA
DNA: TGTGCCAGCAGCTTAGGCGGCAGCGTCACTGAAGCTTTCTTT
CDR3: CASSLGGSVTEAFF

length: 13
size: few
J: TRBJ2-3
V: TRBV12-3/TRBV12-4
D: NA
DNA: TGTGCCAGCAGTAAGCATAGCACAGATACGCAGTATTTT
CDR3: CASSKHSTDTQYF

length: 15
size: NA
J: TRBJ1-4
V: TRBV9
D: TRBD1
DNA: TGTGCCAGCAGCGTAGGGGACAGGGTCCTTGAAAAACTGTTTTTT
CDR3: CASSVGDRVLEKLFF

length: 14
size: many
J: TRBJ1-1
V: TRBV12-3/TRBV12-4
D: NA
DNA: TGTGCCAGCAGCCTCTCCCTCGACAGGATTGAAGCTTTCTTT
CDR3: CASSLSLDRIEAFF

length: 16
size: many
J: TRBJ1-2
V: TRBV28
D: TRBD1
DNA: TGTGCCAGCAGTCCCCGACAGGGCTTGAGAGCCTTTGGCTACACCTTC
CDR3: CASSPRQGLRAFGYTF

length: 14
size: few
J: TRBJ2-7
V: TRBV14
D: NA
DNA: TGTGCCAGCAGCCCCTTCCATAGCGTCTACGAGCAGTACTTC
CDR3: CASSPFHSVYEQYF